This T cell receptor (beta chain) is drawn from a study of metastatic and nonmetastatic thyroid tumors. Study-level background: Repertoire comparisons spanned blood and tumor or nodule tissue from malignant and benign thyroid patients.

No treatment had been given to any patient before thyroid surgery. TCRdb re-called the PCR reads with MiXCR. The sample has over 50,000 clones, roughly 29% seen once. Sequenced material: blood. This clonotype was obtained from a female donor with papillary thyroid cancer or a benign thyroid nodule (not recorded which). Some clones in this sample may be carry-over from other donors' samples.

Here the CDR3 reads CASSFGLDETQYF. The DNA of the CDR3 is TGTGCCAGCAGTTTCGGACTAGATGAGACCCAGTACTTC. The chain is built from TRBV12-3 or TRBV12-4 and TRBJ2-5; 7 bases line up with TRBD2. The junction had 3 bases not matched to a gene; V was cut back by 3 bases and J by 5 bases. The CDR3 spans 13 residues.